This is a list of T cell receptor beta chains from one sample in a study of T-cell memory formation after mild COVID-19. Using its own MiXCR run on the 5' RACE reads, TCRdb lists one record per CDR3 protein. The sample holds fewer than 250,000 distinct CDR3 sequences, under 30% seen once. The sample comprised PBMCs or a T cell subset sorted from them (not recorded which). These TCRs come from an adult woman who had mild COVID-19 (a few samples of this study predate the infection). Cell type and time point are not known. Each CDR3 is given with its conserved first and last residue. The D gene is left open where the match is weak. A row's size may be missing; if present it is once, few, many or a size class.

v_call d_call clone_size cdr3_aa
TRBV14 NA NA CASSKKWTEAFF
TRBV19 NA NA CASSRRQEGRTEAFF
TRBV10-3 NA few CAISELGTKHNEQFF
TRBV24-1 TRBD1 few CATSDFRQGGTYNEQFF
TRBV6-5 TRBD1 NA CASSYWGQGGGYTF
TRBV20-1 NA NA CSASLTRELNYEQYF
TRBV11-2 TRBD2 few CASSSGTSGSLYTDTQYF
TRBV27 NA NA CASSLWGGYTDTQYF
TRBV27 NA NA CASSLSAAYEQYF
TRBV11-2 NA NA CASSYFLGGETQYF
TRBV12-3/TRBV12-4 TRBD1 NA CASMPQETGRYGYTF
TRBV6-2/TRBV6-3 TRBD1 NA CASSYDGTGLPNTQYF
TRBV6-1 TRBD1 many CASSEDGLRDRERNEQFF
TRBV29-1 NA few CSVKGNYGYTF
TRBV27 NA NA CASSLTQGGQPNEKLFF
TRBV5-1 NA NA CASSLGPGRGTDTQYF
TRBV24-1 NA many CATSSTGLARTDTQYF
TRBV7-9 TRBD2 NA CASSLASGRGEQFF
TRBV27 NA few CASTLTWGGPHSEAFF
TRBV20-1 TRBD1 NA CSARAELGQGSYEQYF
TRBV6-2/TRBV6-3 NA few CASTHGTSEGTEAFF
TRBV27 TRBD2 NA CASSTGGAIQYF
TRBV20-1 TRBD1 NA CSARWTGYSYEQYF
TRBV24-1 NA NA CATSRTGDTYEQYF
TRBV9 NA NA CASSTGKYNEQFF
TRBV7-9 NA few CASSHDTGYEQYF
TRBV20-1 TRBD2 few CSARDSAGLGNEQFF
TRBV12-3/TRBV12-4 TRBD2 few CASTQLAGGVNEQFF
TRBV12-3/TRBV12-4 NA many CASQWQGGTEAFF
TRBV9 TRBD1 NA CASSVDIPGTGSNEQFF
TRBV5-1 TRBD1 few CASSSIRQGPAQHF
TRBV20-1 NA NA CSAREIAAYEQYF
TRBV20-1 TRBD2 NA CSAGSQGAQSGGAYEQYF
TRBV19 NA NA CASSSLLGTDTQYF
TRBV9 TRBD2 few CASSVLGRGPNEQFF
TRBV7-8 NA few CASSLDGSSTDTQYF
TRBV2 TRBD2 few CASSVGLADTYEQYF
TRBV20-1 TRBD2 few CSATGTSGSDEQFF
TRBV4-1 NA NA CASSHPGNTEAFF
TRBV7-2 NA few CASSPSHRIDTQYF
TRBV29-1 NA NA CSVRDFHTDTQYF
TRBV5-6 NA few CASSLGANYEQYF
TRBV7-9 TRBD2 few CASSSGLGSGRAQTQYF
TRBV7-6 TRBD2 NA CASSLLPAGGPETQYF